This T cell receptor beta chain appears in the sequencing data of a study of blood T cell repertoires in COVID-19. The data were produced by immunoSEQ multiplex PCR, yet TCRdb's version contains in-frame clones alone and is incomplete. The sample consists of roughly 65,000 clones, under 95% of them appearing once. CDR1 KGHSH and CDR2 LQKENI come from the germline V gene. The ends were cut back, 0 bases at V and 9 bases at J, with 15 bases in the middle. This CDR3 comprises 15 residues. The sequence derives from a man between 65 and 80 years old with active COVID-19. The specimen was peripheral blood. The chain uses TRBV18 and TRBJ2-1, with a possible D match to TRBD1 (6 bases). The CDR3 sequence: CASSPPGTPRVEQFF. DNA of the CDR3: TGTGCCAGCTCACCACCGGGGACACCGCGGGTTGAGCAGTTCTTC. Based on the CDR3 plus reference TRBV18 and TRBJ2-1, the full variable domain is NAGVMQNPRHLVRRRGQEARLRCSPMKGHSHVYWYRQLPEEGLKFMVYLQKENIIDESGMPKERFSAEFPKEGPSILRIQQVVRGDSAAYFCASSPPGTPRVEQFFGPGTRLTVL.